The TCR beta chain described here comes from a study of blood T cell repertoires in COVID-19. Whole-study context: PBMCs, B-cell-depleted T cells, or T cells provided the cDNA or gDNA that made up the material.

V lost 9 bases and J lost 1, with 21 bases in between. This CDR3 has 16 residues. From germline, CDR1 is LNHDA and CDR2 SQIVND (reference sequence). In the original workflow: Amplification of reference gene primers was used by the study to estimate nucleated cell counts. Clones were sequenced by immunoSEQ multiplex PCR, and TCRdb holds only the in-frame ones, with some missing. V and J calls and clone size follow that table, whereas D and trimming were derived from the DNA. The sample has some 50,000 clones; over 85% are singletons. J is TRBJ1-2 and V is TRBV19; maybe TRBD1 (5 bases). The sequencing sample was made of peripheral blood. The sequence was obtained from a man in his fifties or sixties with COVID-19, enrolled during active disease. This CDR3 reads CASRPPDSSDNYGYTF. CDR3 sequence (DNA): TGTGCCAGCCGACCCCCTGACAGCTCAGATAACTATGGCTACACCTTC.